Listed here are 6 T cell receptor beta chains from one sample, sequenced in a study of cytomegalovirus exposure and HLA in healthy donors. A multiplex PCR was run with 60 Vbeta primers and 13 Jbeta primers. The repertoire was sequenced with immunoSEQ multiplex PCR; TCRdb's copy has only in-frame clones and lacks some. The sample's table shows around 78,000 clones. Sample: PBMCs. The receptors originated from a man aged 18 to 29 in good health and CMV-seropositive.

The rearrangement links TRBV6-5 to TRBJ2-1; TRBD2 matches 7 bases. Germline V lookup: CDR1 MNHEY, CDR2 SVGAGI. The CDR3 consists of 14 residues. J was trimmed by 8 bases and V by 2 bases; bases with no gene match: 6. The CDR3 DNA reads TGTGCCAGCAGTTACGTGGCGGGAGTGGATGAGCAGTTCTTC. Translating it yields CASSYVAGVDEQFF.

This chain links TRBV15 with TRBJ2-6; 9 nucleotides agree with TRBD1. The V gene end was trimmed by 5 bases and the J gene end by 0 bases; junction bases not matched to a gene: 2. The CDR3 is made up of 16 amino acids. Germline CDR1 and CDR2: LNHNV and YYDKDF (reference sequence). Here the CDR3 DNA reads TGTGCCACCAGCGGACAGGGGCTCTCTGGGGCCAACGTCCTGACTTTC. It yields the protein CATSGQGLSGANVLTF.

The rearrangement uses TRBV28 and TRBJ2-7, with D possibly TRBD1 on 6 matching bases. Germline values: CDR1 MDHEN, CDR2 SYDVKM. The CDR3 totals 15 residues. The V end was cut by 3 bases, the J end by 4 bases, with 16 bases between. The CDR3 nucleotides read TGTGCCAGCAGTTTGGTATGGGACACCACTTACGAGCAGTACTTC. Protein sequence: CASSLVWDTTYEQYF.

The CDR3 loop is CASSLVGGQETQYF. In DNA form, the CDR3 reads TGTGCCAGCAGTTTAGTGGGGGGCCAAGAGACCCAGTACTTC. The chain uses TRBV27 and TRBJ2-5; possibly TRBD2 for D (6 bases). Germline loops: CDR1 MNHEY, CDR2 SMNVEV (reference sequence). Deletions cut 2 bases from V and 1 base from J, with 8 bases between. CDR3 length: 14 residues.

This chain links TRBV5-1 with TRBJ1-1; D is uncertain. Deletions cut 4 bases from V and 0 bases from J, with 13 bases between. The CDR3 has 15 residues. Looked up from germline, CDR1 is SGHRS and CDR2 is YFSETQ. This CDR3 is CASSQMLSMNTEAFF. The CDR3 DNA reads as TGCGCCAGCAGCCAAATGTTAAGCATGAACACTGAAGCTTTCTTT.

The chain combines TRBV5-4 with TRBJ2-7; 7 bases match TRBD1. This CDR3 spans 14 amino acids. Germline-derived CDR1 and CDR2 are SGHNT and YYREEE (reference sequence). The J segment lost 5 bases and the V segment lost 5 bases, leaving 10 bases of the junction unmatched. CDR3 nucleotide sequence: TGTGCCAGCAGTACTGACAGGGTGTTTCACGAGCAGTACTTC. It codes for CASSTDRVFHEQYF.